Below, 22 T cell receptor beta chains from the same sample are listed, as sequenced in a study of blood T cells in healthy people across ages. A sample-barcoded 5' primer and a J-beta primer mix were used in a second PCR of roughly 6 to 11 cycles. TCRdb independently ran MiXCR on the 5' RACE reads; one entry per CDR3 protein. Of 780,000 or so distinct CDR3 sequences in the sample, about 53% were seen once. Sequences were obtained from blood. The origin of the receptors is a man aged 80 or over in good health.

Only a few counts were recorded for this clonotype. The chain uses TRBV5-4 and TRBJ1-6, with 8 bases matching TRBD1. CDR1 SGHNT and CDR2 YYREEE come from the germline V gene (reference sequence). The CDR3 runs to 14 residues. With 4 bases clipped from V and 10 bases from J, the junction kept 7 bases outside the gene matches. The CDR3: CASSPGRGQSPLHF. CDR3 sequence (DNA): TGTGCCAGCAGCCCCGGCAGGGGGCAATCACCCCTCCACTTT.

In its sample, this clonotype was seen a few times. This chain joins TRBV21-1 and TRBJ2-5; TRBD1 was called by the table and not checked on the DNA. TRBV21-1 is a pseudogene. The length of the CDR3 is 14 residues. CDR3: CASSQLGGQGEEYF. CDR3 sequence (DNA): TGTGCCAGCAGCCAACTCGGGGGACAGGGGGAGGAGTACTTC.

This sequence joins TRBV20-1 and TRBJ2-3, with 8 positions matching TRBD2. V was pared by 6 bases and J by 2 bases, with 10 bases of the junction left unmatched. CDR1 and CDR2 (germline): DFQATT, SNEGSKA (reference sequence). The length of the CDR3 is 15 residues. In nucleotides, the CDR3 is TGCAGTGCCCACCTACTAGCGGAATCCACAGATACGCAGTATTTT. Its protein is CSAHLLAESTDTQYF.

This chain joins TRBV28 and TRBJ2-1, with 8 nucleotides matching TRBD2. After removal of 6 bases from V and 5 bases from J, the junction contained 3 bases not matched to a gene. Germline V CDR1 and CDR2: MDHEN, SYDVKM. The CDR3 is 13 amino acids. The CDR3 DNA is TGTGCCAGCAGCTCGGGAGGGCACAATGAGCAGTTCTTC. Its translation: CASSSGGHNEQFF.

This clonotype showed up just a few times. The V call is TRBV5-1, the J call TRBJ2-1; 10 bases match TRBD2. Germline CDR1 SGHRS, CDR2 YFSETQ. The CDR3 extends over 16 amino acids. V trimming: 0 bases; J trimming: 4 bases; junction bases outside the gene matches: 4. The CDR3 DNA reads TGCGCCAGCAGCTTGGATATTAGCGGGAGGTACAATGAGCAGTTCTTC. Translation: CASSLDISGRYNEQFF.

The rearrangement uses TRBV29-1 and TRBJ2-6; 12 bases are shared with TRBD2. Germline assignment: CDR1 SQVTM and CDR2 ANQGSEA. Trimming took 5 bases from V and 0 from J; bases not matched to a gene: 5. The CDR3 has 17 amino acids. The CDR3 region has the DNA TGCAGCGTTCCACTAGCGGGAGGTTCCTCTGGGGCCAACGTCCTGACTTTC. This gives the protein CSVPLAGGSSGANVLTF.

This clonotype was found once. The chain couples TRBV6-1 to TRBJ2-2, with 8 positions matching TRBD1. CDR1 is MNHNS, CDR2 SASEGT, per germline. V lost 4 bases to trimming and J lost 1 base; unmatched junction nucleotides: 2. The CDR3 is made up of 15 amino acids. Here the CDR3 reads CASSGQGRNTGELFF. For the CDR3, the DNA is TGTGCCAGCAGTGGACAGGGGAGGAACACCGGGGAGCTGTTTTTT.

The table lists this clonotype with a few counts. This chain connects TRBV20-1 to TRBJ1-2, with a possible D match to TRBD1 (5 bases). CDR3 length equals 14 residues. Germline assignment: CDR1 DFQATT and CDR2 SNEGSKA (reference sequence). Between the trimmed V and J ends, which lost 3 bases and 4 bases, there was a span of 15 bases. DNA of the CDR3: TGCAGTGCTAGGGGCCACAGTGGGACCTATGGCTACACCTTC. This encodes CSARGHSGTYGYTF.

The rearrangement uses TRBV6-6 and TRBJ2-1; possibly TRBD2 for D (6 bases). This CDR3 region has 14 residues. V was shortened by 11 bases and J by 0 bases, with 14 bases between the two germline ends. CDR1 and CDR2 (germline): MNHNY, SVGAGI (reference sequence). CDR3 residues: CAAQGGSSYNEQFF. CDR3 DNA: TGTGCCGCCCAGGGAGGTAGCTCCTACAATGAGCAGTTCTTC.

J is TRBJ2-5 and V is TRBV5-1; D is uncertain. The better agreement between TRBJ2-7 and the DNA end casts doubt on the J call. CDR3 length: 11 amino acids. Germline assignment: CDR1 SGHRS and CDR2 YFSETQ. In DNA form, the CDR3 reads TGCGCCAGCAGTATCGAATACGAGCAGTACTTC. As protein: CASSIEYEQYF.

This clonotype was detected only a few times. This chain uses TRBV7-3 with TRBJ2-4, with 8 bases matching TRBD2. The CDR3 length is 14 residues. Unmatched junction bases numbered 13, after V lost 5 bases and J lost 13 bases. Germline CDR1 SGHTA, CDR2 FQGTGA. The CDR3 is CASSPGAGGLEQYF. CDR3 coding DNA: TGTGCCAGCAGCCCAGGGGCGGGAGGTCTTGAGCAGTACTTC. The full variable domain, its missing parts supplied by reference TRBV7-3 and TRBJ2-4, is GAGVSQTPSNKVTEKGKYVELRCDPISGHTALYWYRQSLGQGPEFLIYFQGTGAADDSGLPNDRFFAVRPEGSVSTLKIQRTERGDSAVYLCASSPGAGGLEQYFGAGTRLSVL.

This rearrangement joins TRBV15 to TRBJ1-1; no reliable D call. Germline-derived CDR1 and CDR2 are LNHNV and YYDKDF (reference sequence). This CDR3 is 15 amino acids long. V dropped 0 bases and J dropped 1 base, with 9 bases sitting between them. The CDR3, as DNA: TGTGCCACCAGCAGAGATGGGCAGCGGAACACTGAAGCTTTCTTT. Protein: CATSRDGQRNTEAFF. The full variable domain, its missing parts supplied by reference TRBV15 and TRBJ1-1, is DAMVIQNPRYQVTQFGKPVTLSCSQTLNHNVMYWYQQKSSQAPKLLFHYYDKDFNNEADTPDNFQSRRPNTSFCFLDIRSPGLGDTAMYLCATSRDGQRNTEAFFGQGTRLTVV.

The chain joins TRBV11-2 to TRBJ2-1, with D perhaps TRBD2 (6 bases). This CDR3 has 14 residues. V dropped 6 bases and J dropped 8 bases, with 17 bases sitting between them. Germline V lookup: CDR1 SGHAT, CDR2 FQNNGV. The CDR3 nucleotides read TGTGCCAGCAGTCCATTGGGACTGGTCCATGAGCAGTTCTTC. Amino acids: CASSPLGLVHEQFF.

The genes are TRBV20-1 and TRBJ2-4; 10 positions agree with TRBD1. V lost 5 bases and J lost 9; bases outside the gene matches: 13. This CDR3 is 15 amino acids long. CDR1 DFQATT and CDR2 SNEGSKA come from the germline V gene (reference sequence). The CDR3 DNA sequence: TGCAGTGCTCCCAGCGGTGGACAGGGGGGAGGCATTCAGTACTTC. Its protein is CSAPSGGQGGGIQYF.

In regard to this clonotype: At one end the junction does not follow the germline gene, possibly because of a read error. This chain connects TRBV9 to TRBJ1-1, with a possible D match to TRBD1 (6 bases). The germline V gene encodes CDR1 SGDLS and CDR2 YYNGEE. The CDR3 runs to 13 residues. DNA for the CDR3: TGTGCCAGCAGCTATCACAGGGCCACTGGAGCTTTCTTT. Its protein product is CASSYHRATGAFF. Variable domain in full (rest from reference TRBV9 and TRBJ1-1): DSGVTQTPKHLITATGQRVTLRCSPRSGDLSVYWYQQSLDQGLQFLIQYYNGEERAKGNILERFSAQQFPDLHSELNLSSLELGDSALYFCASSYHRATGAFFGQGTRLTVV.

V usage is TRBV6-5 and J usage is TRBJ2-5, with a weak D call TRBD1 (6 bases). Per germline, CDR1 MNHEY and CDR2 SVGAGI. The CDR3 has 12 amino acids. Trimming removed 10 bases at V and 9 bases at J, with 18 bases between. CDR3 bases: TGTGCCACGGGGACCTCCCAGGGGTCCCAGTACTTC. It translates to CATGTSQGSQYF.

This clonotype was seen a few times. The gene calls are TRBV12-3 or TRBV12-4 and TRBJ1-2; possible D gene TRBD1, 6 bases. The CDR3 runs 13 residues. V gave up 5 bases and J gave up 4 bases, with 11 bases separating them. CDR3 sequence reads: CASSPDSSYGYTF. The CDR3 DNA reads TGTGCCAGCAGTCCGGACAGTTCCTATGGCTACACCTTC.

This clonotype was found a few times. The chain joins TRBV12-5 to TRBJ2-7; the match to TRBD2 covers 7 bases. This CDR3 contains 16 residues. The V segment lost 0 bases and the J segment 0 bases; nucleotides outside the gene matches: 5. The germline V gene encodes CDR1 LGHNT and CDR2 FRNRAP. Written as DNA, the CDR3 is TGTGCTAGTGGTTTGGTACCTAGCGGTAGCTCCTACGAGCAGTACTTC. Protein product: CASGLVPSGSSYEQYF. Together with reference TRBV12-5 and TRBJ2-7, the CDR3 gives the full variable domain: DARVTQTPRHKVTEMGQEVTMRCQPILGHNTVFWYRQTMMQGLELLAYFRNRAPLDDSGMPKDRFSAEMPDATLATLKIQPSEPRDSAVYFCASGLVPSGSSYEQYFGPGTRLTVT.

The genes are TRBV6-2 or TRBV6-3 and TRBJ2-1, with a weak D call TRBD2 (6 bases). V was clipped by 2 bases and J by 1 base, with 12 bases between them. Germline V CDR1 and CDR2: MNHEY, SVGEGT. There are 16 residues in the CDR3. In nucleotides, the CDR3 is TGTGCCAGCAGTTACGAGCGGGCGGCATCCTACAATGAGCAGTTCTTC. It encodes CASSYERAASYNEQFF.

The chain uses TRBV5-1 and TRBJ2-3, with D possibly being TRBD2 (6 bases). The CDR3 length is 13 residues. V dropped 4 bases and J dropped 6 bases, with 12 bases sitting between them. CDR1 and CDR2 (germline): SGHRS, YFSETQ. The CDR3 bases are TGCGCCAGCAGCAGGGACTTTCCCGATACGCAGTATTTT. It codes for CASSRDFPDTQYF. The whole variable domain, filled in from reference TRBV5-1 and TRBJ2-3, reads KAGVTQTPRYLIKTRGQQVTLSCSPISGHRSVSWYQQTPGQGLQFLFEYFSETQRNKGNFPGRFSGRQFSNSRSEMNVSTLELGDSALYLCASSRDFPDTQYFGPGTRLTVL.

This clonotype occurred a few times. The chain has TRBV10-1 and TRBJ2-3, with D possibly being TRBD2 (5 bases). The length of the CDR3 is 13 residues. Germline V gene sequence: CDR1 WNHNN, CDR2 SYGVQD (reference sequence). The V end lost 7 bases, the J end lost 14 bases, and 22 bases lay between the germline ends. The CDR3 is CASKPREHRYAYF. The CDR3 DNA is TGCGCCAGCAAGCCGAGGGAACACAGATACGCGTATTTT.

On this clonotype: One end of the junction is discordant with germline, which a read error may explain. The chain uses TRBV20-1 and TRBJ2-3; tentative D call: TRBD1 (6 bases). The CDR3 has 15 residues. The germline V gene has CDR1 DFQATT and CDR2 SNEGSKA (reference sequence). The CDR3: CSARKDSLSTDPQYF. DNA of the CDR3: TGCAGTGCTAGAAAGGACAGCCTAAGCACAGATCCGCAGTATTTT.